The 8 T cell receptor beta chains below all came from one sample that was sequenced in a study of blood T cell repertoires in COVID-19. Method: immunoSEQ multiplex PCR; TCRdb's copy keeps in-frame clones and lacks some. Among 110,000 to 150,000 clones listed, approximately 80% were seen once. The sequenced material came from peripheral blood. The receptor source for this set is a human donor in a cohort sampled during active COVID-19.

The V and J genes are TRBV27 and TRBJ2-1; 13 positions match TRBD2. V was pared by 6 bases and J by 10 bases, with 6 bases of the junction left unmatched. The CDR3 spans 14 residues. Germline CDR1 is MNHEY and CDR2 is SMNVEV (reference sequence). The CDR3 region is CASRRTSGRGEQFF. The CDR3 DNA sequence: TGTGCCAGCAGGCGGACTAGCGGGAGAGGAGAGCAGTTCTTC.

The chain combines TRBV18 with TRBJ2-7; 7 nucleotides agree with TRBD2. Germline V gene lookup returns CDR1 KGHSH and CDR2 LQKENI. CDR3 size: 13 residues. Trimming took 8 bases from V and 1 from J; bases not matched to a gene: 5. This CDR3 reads CASRRAGSYEQYV. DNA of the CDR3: TGTGCCAGCAGAAGAGCGGGATCCTACGAGCAGTACGTC.

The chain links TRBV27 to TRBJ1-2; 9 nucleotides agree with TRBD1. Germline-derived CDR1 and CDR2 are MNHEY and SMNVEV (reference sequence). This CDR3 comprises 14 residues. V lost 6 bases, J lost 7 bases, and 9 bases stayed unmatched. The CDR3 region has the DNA TGTGCCAGCAGAGAAACAGGGGGCGCGGTTGGCTACACCTTC. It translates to CASRETGGAVGYTF.

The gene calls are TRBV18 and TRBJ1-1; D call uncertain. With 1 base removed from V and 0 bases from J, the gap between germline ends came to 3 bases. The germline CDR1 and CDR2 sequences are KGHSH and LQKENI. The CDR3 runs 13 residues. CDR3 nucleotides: TGTGCCAGCTCACCACTATTGAACACTGAAGCTTTCTTT. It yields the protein CASSPLLNTEAFF.

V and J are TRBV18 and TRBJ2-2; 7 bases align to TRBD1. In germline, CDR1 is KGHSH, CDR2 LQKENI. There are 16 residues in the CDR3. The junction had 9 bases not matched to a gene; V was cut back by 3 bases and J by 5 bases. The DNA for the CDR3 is TGTGCCAGCTCACCTCCCACGGGACAGACTACCGGGGAGCTGTTTTTT. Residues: CASSPPTGQTTGELFF. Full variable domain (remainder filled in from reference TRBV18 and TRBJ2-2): NAGVMQNPRHLVRRRGQEARLRCSPMKGHSHVYWYRQLPEEGLKFMVYLQKENIIDESGMPKERFSAEFPKEGPSILRIQQVVRGDSAAYFCASSPPTGQTTGELFFGEGSRLTVL.

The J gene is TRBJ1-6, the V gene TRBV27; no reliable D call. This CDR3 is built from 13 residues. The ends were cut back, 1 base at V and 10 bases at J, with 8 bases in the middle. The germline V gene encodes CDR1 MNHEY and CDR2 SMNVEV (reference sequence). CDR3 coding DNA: TGTGCCAGCAGTTTATACCGAGGATCACCCCTCCACTTT. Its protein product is CASSLYRGSPLHF.

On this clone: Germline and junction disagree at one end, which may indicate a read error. CDR3 in amino acids: CASRLQGSGNTIYF. CDR3 DNA sequence: TGCGCCAGCCGCTTACAGGGTTCTGGAAACACCATATATTTT. V and J are TRBV5-1 and TRBJ1-3; TRBD1 is a possible D gene (6 bases). The germline CDR1 and CDR2 sequences are SGHRS and YFSETQ. The CDR3 length is 14 residues.

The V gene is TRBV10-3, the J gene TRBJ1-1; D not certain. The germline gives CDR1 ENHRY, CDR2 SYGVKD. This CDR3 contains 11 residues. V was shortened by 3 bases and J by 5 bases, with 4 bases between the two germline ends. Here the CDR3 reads CAISDRTEAFF. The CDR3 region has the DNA TGTGCCATCAGTGACAGGACTGAAGCTTTCTTT.